This TCR beta chain was observed in a study of T-cell reconstitution after alpha-beta-depleted transplantation in children. This clonotype showed up just a few times. Unique molecular identifiers were incorporated when the TCRbeta library was constructed. From the PCR reads, TCRdb called clonotypes with MiXCR, one entry per CDR3 protein. The table records a few hundred thousand distinct CDR3 sequences, about 9.5% of them present only once. This CDR3 is 15 amino acids long. The germline V and J ends were trimmed by 4 bases and 5 bases, with 15 bases remaining between them. Germline V CDR1 and CDR2: MGHRA, YSYEKL.

The TCR originated in a human donor who donated a stem cell graft to a child with acute lymphoblastic leukemia. This sample comprised PBMCs from the stem cell graft donor, obtained from the stem cell graft. The V and J genes are TRBV4-1 and TRBJ2-1; possibly TRBD1 for D (6 bases). CDR3 coding DNA: TGCGCCAGCAGCCCCTACTGGGACAACGACAATGAGCAGTTCTTC. Its translation: CASSPYWDNDNEQFF.